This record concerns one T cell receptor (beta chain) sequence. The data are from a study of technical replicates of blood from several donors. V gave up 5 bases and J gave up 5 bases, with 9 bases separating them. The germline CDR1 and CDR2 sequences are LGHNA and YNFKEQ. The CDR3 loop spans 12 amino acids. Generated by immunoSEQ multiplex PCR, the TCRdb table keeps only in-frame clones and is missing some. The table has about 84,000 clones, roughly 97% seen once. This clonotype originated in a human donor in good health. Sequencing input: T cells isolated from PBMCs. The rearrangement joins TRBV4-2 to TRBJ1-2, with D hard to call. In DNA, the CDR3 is TGTGCCAGCAGCTCGGAGAATTATGGCTACACCTTC. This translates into CASSSENYGYTF.